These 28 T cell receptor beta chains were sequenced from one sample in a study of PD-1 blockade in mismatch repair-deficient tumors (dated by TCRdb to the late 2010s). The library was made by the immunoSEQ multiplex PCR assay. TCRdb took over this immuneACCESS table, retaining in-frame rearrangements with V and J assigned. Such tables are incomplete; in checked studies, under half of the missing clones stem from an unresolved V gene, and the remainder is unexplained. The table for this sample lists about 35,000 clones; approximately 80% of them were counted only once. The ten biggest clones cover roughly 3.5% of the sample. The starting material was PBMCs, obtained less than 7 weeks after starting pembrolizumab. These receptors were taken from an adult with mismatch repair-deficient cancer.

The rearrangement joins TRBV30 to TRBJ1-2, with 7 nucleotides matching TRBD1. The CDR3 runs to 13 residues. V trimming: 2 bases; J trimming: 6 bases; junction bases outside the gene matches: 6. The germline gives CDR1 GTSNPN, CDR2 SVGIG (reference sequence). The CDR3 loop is CAWSRQGFNGYTF. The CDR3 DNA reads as TGTGCCTGGAGTCGACAGGGATTTAATGGCTACACCTTC.

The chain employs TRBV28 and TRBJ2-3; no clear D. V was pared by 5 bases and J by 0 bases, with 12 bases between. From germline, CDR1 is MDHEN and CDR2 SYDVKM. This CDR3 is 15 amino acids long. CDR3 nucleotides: TGTGCCAGCAGTCCCTCTGCGCTTAGCACAGATACGCAGTATTTT. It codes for CASSPSALSTDTQYF. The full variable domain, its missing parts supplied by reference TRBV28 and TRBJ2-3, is DVKVTQSSRYLVKRTGEKVFLECVQDMDHENMFWYRQDPGLGLRLIYFSYDVKMKEKGDIPEGYSVSREKKERFSLILESASTNQTSMYLCASSPSALSTDTQYFGPGTRLTVL.

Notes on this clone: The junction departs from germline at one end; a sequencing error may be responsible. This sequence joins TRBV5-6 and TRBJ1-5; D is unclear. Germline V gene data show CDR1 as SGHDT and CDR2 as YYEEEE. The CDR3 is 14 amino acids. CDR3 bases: TGTGCCAGCAGCTTGTATGGTCCTTTTCAGGCCCAGCATTTT. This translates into CASSLYGPFQAQHF.

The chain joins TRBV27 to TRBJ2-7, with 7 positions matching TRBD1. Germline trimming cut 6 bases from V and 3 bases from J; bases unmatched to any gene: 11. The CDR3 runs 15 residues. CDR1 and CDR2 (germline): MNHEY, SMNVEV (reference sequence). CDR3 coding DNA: TGTGCCAGCAGCGACAGGGCTGAGTCCTTCTACGAGCAGTACTTC. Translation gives CASSDRAESFYEQYF.

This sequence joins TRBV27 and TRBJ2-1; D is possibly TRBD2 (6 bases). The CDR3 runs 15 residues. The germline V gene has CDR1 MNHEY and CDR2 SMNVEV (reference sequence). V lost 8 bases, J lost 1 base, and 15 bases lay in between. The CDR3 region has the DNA TGTGCCAGCCGTACTAGCAGTTTATCCTACAATGAGCAGTTCTTC. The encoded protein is CASRTSSLSYNEQFF.

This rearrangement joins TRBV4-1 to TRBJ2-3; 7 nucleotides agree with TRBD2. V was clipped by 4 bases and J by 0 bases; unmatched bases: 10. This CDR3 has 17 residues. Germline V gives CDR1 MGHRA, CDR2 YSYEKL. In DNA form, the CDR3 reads TGCGCCAGCAGCCGCGCTAACCAGCGGGAAAGCACAGATACGCAGTATTTT. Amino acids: CASSRANQRESTDTQYF.

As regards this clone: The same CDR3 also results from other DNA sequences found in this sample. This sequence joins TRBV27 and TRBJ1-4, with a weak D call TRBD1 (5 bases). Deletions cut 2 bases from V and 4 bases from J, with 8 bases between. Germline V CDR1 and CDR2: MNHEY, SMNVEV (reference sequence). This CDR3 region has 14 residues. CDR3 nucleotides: TGTGCCAGCAGTTTAGGGGCCGGTAATGAAAAACTGTTTTTT. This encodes CASSLGAGNEKLFF.

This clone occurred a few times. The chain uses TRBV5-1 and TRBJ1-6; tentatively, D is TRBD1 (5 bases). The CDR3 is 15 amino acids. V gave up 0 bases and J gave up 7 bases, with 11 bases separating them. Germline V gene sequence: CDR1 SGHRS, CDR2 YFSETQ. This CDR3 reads CASSLVGVLNSPLHF. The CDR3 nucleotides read TGCGCCAGCAGCTTGGTAGGGGTTCTGAATTCACCCCTCCACTTT.

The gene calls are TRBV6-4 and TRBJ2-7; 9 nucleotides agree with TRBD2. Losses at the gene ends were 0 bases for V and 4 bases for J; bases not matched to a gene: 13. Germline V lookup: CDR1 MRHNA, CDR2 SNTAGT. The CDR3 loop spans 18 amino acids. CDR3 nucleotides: TGTGCCAGCAGTGACTCGGTACTTAGCGGGAGAGGTTTTTACGAGCAGTACTTC. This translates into CASSDSVLSGRGFYEQYF.

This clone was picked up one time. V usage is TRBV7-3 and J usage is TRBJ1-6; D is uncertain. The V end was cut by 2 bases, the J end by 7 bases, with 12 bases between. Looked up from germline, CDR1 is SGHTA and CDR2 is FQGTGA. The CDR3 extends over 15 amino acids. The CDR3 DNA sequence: TGTGCCAGCAGCTTAGAGGGAATCGGCAATTCACCCCTCCACTTT. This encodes CASSLEGIGNSPLHF.

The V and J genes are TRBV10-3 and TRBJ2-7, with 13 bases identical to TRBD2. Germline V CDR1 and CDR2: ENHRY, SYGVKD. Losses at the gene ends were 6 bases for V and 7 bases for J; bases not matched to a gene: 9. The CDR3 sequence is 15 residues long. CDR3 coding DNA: TGTGCCATCAGCGGGACTAGCGGGACTTCAAGGGAGCAGTACTTC. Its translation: CAISGTSGTSREQYF.

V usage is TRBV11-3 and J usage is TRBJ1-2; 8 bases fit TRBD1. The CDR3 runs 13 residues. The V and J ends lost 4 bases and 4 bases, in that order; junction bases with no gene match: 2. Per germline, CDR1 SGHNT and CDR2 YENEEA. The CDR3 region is CASSYRGFYGYTF. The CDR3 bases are TGTGCCAGCAGCTACAGGGGGTTCTATGGCTACACCTTC.

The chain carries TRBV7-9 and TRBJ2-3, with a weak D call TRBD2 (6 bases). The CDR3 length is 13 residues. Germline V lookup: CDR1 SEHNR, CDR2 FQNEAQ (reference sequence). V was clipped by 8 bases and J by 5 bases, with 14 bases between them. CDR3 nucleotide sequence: TGTGCCAGCGGGTCGGGGGAGGAAGATACGCAGTATTTT. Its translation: CASGSGEEDTQYF.

CDR3 coding DNA: TGTGCCAGTTCCGGGACAGTCTCCTACGAGCAGTACTTC. This encodes CASSGTVSYEQYF. The genes are TRBV28 and TRBJ2-7; 7 bases are shared with TRBD1. The CDR3 is 13 amino acids. Trimming took 9 bases from V and 0 from J; bases not matched to a gene: 5. Germline CDR1 is MDHEN and CDR2 is SYDVKM.

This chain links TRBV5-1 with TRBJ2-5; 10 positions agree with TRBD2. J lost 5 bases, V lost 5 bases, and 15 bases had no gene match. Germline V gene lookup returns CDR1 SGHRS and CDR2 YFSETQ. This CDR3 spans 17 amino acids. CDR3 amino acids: CASRLAIVLAGTETQYF. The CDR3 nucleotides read TGCGCCAGCAGATTAGCAATAGTACTAGCGGGAACGGAGACCCAGTACTTC.

CDR3 protein: CASSTGSIAAGTQYF. CDR3 nucleotide sequence: TGTGCCAGCAGTACCGGGAGCATTGCGGCTGGTACGCAGTATTTT. The V call is TRBV6-5, the J call TRBJ2-3, with a weak D call TRBD2 (6 bases). V was clipped by 5 bases and J by 8 bases, with 20 bases between them. Germline V lookup: CDR1 MNHEY, CDR2 SVGAGI. The CDR3 extends over 15 amino acids.

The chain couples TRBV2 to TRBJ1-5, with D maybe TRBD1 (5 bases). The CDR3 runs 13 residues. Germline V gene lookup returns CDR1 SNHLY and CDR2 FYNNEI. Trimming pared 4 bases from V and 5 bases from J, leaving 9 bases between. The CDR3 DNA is TGTGCCAGCAGTGGCGAACAGGATCAGCCCCAGCATTTT. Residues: CASSGEQDQPQHF.

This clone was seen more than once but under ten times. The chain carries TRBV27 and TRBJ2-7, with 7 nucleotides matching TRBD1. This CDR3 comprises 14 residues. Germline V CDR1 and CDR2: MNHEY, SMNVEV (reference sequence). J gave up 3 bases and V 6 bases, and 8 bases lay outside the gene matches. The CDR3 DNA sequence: TGTGCCAGCAGACCCGGGACAGAGCTCTACGAGCAGTACTTC. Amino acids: CASRPGTELYEQYF.

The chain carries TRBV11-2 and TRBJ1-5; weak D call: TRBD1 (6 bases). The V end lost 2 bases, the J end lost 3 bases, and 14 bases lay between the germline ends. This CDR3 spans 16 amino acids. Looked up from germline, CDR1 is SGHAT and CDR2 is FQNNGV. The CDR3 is CASSLLAGQPNQPQHF. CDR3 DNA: TGTGCCAGCAGCTTATTGGCCGGACAGCCCAATCAGCCCCAGCATTTT.

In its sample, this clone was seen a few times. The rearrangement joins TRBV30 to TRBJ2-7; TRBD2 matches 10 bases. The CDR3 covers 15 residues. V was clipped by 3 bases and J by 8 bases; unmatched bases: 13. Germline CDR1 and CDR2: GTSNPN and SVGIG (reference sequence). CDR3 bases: TGTGCCTGGAGGCGATCCCTAGCGGGAGCGTCACAGCAGTACTTC. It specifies CAWRRSLAGASQQYF.

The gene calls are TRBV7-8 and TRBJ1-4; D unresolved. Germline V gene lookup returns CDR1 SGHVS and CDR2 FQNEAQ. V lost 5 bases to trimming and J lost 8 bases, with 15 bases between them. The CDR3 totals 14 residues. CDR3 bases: TGTGCCAGCAGCGCGGGCCGCACGAAGGAAAAACTGTTTTTT. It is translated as CASSAGRTKEKLFF.

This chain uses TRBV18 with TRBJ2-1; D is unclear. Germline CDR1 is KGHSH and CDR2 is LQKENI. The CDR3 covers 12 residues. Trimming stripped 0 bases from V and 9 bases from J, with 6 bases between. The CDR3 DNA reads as TGTGCCAGCTCACCACCGGTGCGTGAGCAGTTCTTC. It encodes CASSPPVREQFF.

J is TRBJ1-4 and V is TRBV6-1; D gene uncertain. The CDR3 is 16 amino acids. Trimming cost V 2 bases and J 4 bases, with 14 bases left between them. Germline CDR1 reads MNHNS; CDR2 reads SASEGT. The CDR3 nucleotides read TGTGCCAGCAGTGAACGGGGAGGCGACGATAATGAAAAACTGTTTTTT. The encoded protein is CASSERGGDDNEKLFF.

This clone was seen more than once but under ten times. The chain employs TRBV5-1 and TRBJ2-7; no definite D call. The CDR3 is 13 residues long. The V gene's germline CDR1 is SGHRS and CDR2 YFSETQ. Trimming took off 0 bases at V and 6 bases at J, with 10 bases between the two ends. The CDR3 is CASSLVPGSEQYF. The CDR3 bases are TGCGCCAGCAGCTTGGTTCCGGGTAGCGAGCAGTACTTC.

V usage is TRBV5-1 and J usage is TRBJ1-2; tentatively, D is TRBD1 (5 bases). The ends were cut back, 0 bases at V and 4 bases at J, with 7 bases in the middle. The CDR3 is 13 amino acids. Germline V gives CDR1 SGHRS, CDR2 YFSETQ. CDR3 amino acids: CASSLGDSYGYTF. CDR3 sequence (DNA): TGCGCCAGCAGCTTGGGTGACAGCTATGGCTACACCTTC.

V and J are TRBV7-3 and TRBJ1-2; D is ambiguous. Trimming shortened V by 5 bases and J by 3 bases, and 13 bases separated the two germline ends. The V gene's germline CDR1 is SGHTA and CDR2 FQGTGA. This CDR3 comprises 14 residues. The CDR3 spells CASSTLRPDYGYTF. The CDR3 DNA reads TGTGCCAGCAGCACGCTTCGTCCGGACTATGGCTACACCTTC.

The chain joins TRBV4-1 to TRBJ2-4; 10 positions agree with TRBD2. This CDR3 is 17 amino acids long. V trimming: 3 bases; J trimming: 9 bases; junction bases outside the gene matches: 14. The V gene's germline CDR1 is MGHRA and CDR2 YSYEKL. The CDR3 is CASSQGLLAGGWGIQYF. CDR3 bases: TGCGCCAGCAGCCAGGGTCTTTTAGCGGGAGGCTGGGGCATTCAGTACTTC.

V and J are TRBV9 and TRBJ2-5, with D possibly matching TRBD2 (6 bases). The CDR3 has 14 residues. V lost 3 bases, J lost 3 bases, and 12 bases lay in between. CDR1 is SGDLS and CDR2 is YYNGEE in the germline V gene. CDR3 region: CASSDLTGEETQYF. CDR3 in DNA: TGTGCCAGCAGCGACTTGACGGGGGAAGAGACCCAGTACTTC.